This entry features one T cell receptor beta chain sequence. CDR3 length equals 18 residues. Germline assignment: CDR1 KGHSY and CDR2 FQNENV. Trimming took off 0 bases at V and 6 bases at J, with 21 bases between the two ends. This sample was taken from a study of blood T cell repertoires in COVID-19. Study overall: Samples taken during acute and convalescent COVID-19 were collected in the United States, Italy and Spain.

How the authors handled the data: Reference gene primer amplification in the assay estimated nucleated cell counts. Clones were read by immunoSEQ multiplex PCR, and TCRdb kept only the in-frame ones, dropping some. Clone size and the V and J calls come from that table; the DNA yielded D and trimming. The table lists about 79,000 clones, 85% to 90% of them singletons. This receptor was obtained from a man between 65 and 79 years old with active or convalescent COVID-19. V gene TRBV16 combines with J gene TRBJ2-1; possibly TRBD2 for D (6 bases). The specimen sequenced was peripheral blood. The DNA for the CDR3 is TGTGCCAGCAGCCAATCTATGGGACGCGGGGCTTATCGCAATGAGCAGTTCTTC. Amino acid sequence: CASSQSMGRGAYRNEQFF.